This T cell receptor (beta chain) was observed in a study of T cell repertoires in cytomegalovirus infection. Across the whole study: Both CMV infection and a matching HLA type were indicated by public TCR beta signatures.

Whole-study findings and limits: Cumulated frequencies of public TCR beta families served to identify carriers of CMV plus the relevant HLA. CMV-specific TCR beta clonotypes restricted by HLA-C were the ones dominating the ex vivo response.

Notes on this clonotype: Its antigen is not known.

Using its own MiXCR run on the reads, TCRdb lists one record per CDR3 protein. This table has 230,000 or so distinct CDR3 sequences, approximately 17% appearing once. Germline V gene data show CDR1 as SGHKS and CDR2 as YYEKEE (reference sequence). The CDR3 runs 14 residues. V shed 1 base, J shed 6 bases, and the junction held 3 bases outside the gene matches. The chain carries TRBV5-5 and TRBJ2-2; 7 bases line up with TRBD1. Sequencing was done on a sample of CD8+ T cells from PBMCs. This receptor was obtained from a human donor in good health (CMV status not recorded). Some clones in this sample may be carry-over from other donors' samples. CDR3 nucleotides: TGTGCCAGCAGCTTGCCACAGGGGTCCGGGGAGCTGTTTTTT. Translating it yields CASSLPQGSGELFF.